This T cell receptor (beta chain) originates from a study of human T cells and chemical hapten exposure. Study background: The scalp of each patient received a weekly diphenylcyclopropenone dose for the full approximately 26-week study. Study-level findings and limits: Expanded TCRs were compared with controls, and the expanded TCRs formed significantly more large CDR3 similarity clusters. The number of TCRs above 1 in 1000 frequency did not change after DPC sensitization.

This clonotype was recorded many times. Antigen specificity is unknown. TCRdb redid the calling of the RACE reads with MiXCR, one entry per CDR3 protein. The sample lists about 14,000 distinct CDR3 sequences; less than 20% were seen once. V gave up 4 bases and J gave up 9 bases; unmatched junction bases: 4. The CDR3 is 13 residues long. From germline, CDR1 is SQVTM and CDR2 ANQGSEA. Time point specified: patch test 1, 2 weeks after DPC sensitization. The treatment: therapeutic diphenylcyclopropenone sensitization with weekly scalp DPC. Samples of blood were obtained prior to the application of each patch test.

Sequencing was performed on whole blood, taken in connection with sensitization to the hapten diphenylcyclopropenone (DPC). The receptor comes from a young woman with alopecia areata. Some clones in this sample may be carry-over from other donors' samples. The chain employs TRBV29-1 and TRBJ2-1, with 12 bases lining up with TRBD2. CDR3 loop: CSVGLAGEGEQFF. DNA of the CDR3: TGCAGCGTTGGACTAGCGGGAGAAGGTGAGCAGTTCTTC.